This TCR beta chain was recorded in a study of blood T cell repertoires in COVID-19. Study context: From the United States, Italy and Spain came samples of acute and convalescent COVID-19. Sample material is recorded as cDNA or gDNA derived from T cells, B-cell-depleted T cells, or PBMCs.

The repertoire was sequenced with immunoSEQ multiplex PCR; TCRdb's copy has only in-frame clones and lacks some. Counted here are about 98,000 clones, 82% occurring once; the ten biggest clones make up 18%. The CDR3 sequence is 14 residues long. The germline V gene has CDR1 SGHTA and CDR2 FQGNSA. V lost 4 bases and J lost 10; bases outside the gene matches: 7. The rearrangement uses TRBV7-2 and TRBJ1-4; 9 bases match TRBD1. This clonotype was obtained from a man older than 75 with acute or convalescent COVID-19. The sample taken for sequencing was peripheral blood. The DNA of the CDR3 is TGTGCCAGCAGCTCCGGGACAGGGCCTGGAAAACTGTTTTTT. This codes for CASSSGTGPGKLFF.